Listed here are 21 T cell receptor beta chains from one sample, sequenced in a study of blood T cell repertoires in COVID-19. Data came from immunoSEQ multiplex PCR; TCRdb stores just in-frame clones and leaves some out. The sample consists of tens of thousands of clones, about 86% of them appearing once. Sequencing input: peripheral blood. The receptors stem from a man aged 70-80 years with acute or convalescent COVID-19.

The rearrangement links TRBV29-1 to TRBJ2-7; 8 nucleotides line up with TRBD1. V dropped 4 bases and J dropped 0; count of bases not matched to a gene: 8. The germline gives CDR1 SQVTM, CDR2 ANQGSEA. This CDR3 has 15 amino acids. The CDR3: CSVGSSGTGSYEQYF. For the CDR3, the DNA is TGCAGCGTTGGATCTTCCGGGACAGGCTCCTACGAGCAGTACTTC.

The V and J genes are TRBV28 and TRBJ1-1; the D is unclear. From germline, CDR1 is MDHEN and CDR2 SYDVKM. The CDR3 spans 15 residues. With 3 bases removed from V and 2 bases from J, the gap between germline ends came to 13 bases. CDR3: CASSLFGGGNTEAFF. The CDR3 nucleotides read TGTGCCAGCAGTTTGTTTGGAGGCGGTAACACTGAAGCTTTCTTT. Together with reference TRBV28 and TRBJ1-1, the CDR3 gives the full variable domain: DVKVTQSSRYLVKRTGEKVFLECVQDMDHENMFWYRQDPGLGLRLIYFSYDVKMKEKGDIPEGYSVSREKKERFSLILESASTNQTSMYLCASSLFGGGNTEAFFGQGTRLTVV.

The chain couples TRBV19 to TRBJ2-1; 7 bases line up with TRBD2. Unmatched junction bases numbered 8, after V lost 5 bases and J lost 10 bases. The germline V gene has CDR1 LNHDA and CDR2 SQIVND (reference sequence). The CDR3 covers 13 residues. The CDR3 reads CASSDAGVREQFF. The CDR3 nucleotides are TGTGCCAGTAGTGACGCGGGAGTAAGGGAGCAGTTCTTC. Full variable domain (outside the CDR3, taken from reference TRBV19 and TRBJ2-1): DGGITQSPKYLFRKEGQNVTLSCEQNLNHDAMYWYRQDPGQGLRLIYYSQIVNDFQKGDIAEGYSVSREKKESFPLTVTSAQKNPTAFYLCASSDAGVREQFFGPGTRLTVL.

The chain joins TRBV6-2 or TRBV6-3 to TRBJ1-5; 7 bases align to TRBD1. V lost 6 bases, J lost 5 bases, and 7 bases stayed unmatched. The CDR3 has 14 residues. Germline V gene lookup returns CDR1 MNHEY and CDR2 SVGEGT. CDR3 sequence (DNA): TGTGCCAGCAGCGACTTAACAGGGGATCAGCCCCAGCATTTT. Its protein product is CASSDLTGDQPQHF.

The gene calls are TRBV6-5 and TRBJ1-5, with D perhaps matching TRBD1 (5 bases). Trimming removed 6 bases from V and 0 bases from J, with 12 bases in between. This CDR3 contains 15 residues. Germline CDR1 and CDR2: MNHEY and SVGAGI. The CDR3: CASREMTVSNQPQHF. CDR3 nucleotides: TGTGCCAGCAGGGAGATGACAGTTAGCAATCAGCCCCAGCATTTT.

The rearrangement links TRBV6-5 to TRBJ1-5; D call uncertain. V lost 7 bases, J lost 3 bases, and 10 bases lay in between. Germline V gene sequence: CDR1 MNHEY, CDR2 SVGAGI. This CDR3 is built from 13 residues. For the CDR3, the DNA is TGTGCCAGCACCCAGGTTAACAATCAGCCCCAGCATTTT. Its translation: CASTQVNNQPQHF.

CDR3 DNA sequence: TGTGCCAGCAGTTGGGGCTTCGGGACAGGGGGCTTCTACGAGCAGTACTTC. It translates to CASSWGFGTGGFYEQYF. V gene TRBV28 combines with J gene TRBJ2-7, with 12 positions matching TRBD1. This CDR3 region has 17 residues. The trim removed 4 bases at V and 3 bases at J, leaving 10 bases unmatched. The V gene's germline CDR1 is MDHEN and CDR2 SYDVKM.

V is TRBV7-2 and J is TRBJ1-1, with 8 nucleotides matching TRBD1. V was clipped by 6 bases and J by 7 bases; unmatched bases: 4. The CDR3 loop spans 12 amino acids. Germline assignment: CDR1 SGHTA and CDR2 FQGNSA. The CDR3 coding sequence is TGTGCCAGCAGTTACGGACAGGGTGAAGCTTTCTTT. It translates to CASSYGQGEAFF.

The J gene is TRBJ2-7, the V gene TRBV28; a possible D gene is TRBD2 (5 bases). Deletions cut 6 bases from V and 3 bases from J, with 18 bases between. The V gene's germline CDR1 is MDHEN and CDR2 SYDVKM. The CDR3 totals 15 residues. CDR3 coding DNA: TGTGCCAGCAGCCAAGGAGGAGACGCACTCTACGAGCAGTACTTC. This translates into CASSQGGDALYEQYF.

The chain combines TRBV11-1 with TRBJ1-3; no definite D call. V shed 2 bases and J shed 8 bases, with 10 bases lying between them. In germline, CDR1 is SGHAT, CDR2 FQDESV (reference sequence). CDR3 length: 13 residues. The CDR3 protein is CASSLTQRDTIYF. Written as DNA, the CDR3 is TGTGCCAGCAGCTTAACTCAGAGGGACACCATATATTTT.

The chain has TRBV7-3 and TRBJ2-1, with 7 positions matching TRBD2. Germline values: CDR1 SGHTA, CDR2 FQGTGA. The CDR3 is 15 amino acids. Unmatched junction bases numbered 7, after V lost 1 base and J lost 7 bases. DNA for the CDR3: TGTGCCAGCAGCTTAATTCTGGCGGGAGTTAATGAGCAGTTCTTC. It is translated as CASSLILAGVNEQFF.

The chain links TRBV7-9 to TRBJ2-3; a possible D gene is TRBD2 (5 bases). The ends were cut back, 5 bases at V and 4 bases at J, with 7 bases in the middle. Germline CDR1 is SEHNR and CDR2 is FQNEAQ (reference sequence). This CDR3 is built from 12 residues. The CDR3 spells CASSLGADTQYF. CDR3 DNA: TGTGCCAGCAGCCTCGGGGCAGATACGCAGTATTTT.

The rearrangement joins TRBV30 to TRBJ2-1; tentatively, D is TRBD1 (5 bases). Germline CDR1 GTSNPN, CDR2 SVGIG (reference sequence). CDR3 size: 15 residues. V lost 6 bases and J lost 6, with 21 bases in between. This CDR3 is CACGYRSDWGNEQFF. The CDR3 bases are TGTGCCTGTGGGTACAGGTCAGACTGGGGCAATGAGCAGTTCTTC.

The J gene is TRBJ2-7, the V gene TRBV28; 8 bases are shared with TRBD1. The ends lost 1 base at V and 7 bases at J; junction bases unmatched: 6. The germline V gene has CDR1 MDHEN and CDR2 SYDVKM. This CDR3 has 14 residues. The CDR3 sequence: CASSLSRGLGEQYF. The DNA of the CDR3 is TGTGCCAGCAGTTTATCCAGGGGGCTTGGGGAGCAGTACTTC.

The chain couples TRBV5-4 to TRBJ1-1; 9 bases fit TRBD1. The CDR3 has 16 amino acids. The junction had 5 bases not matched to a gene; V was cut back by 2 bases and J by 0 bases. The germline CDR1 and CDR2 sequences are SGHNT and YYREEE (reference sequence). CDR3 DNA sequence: TGTGCCAGCAGCTTACCGACAGGGGGATTGAACACTGAAGCTTTCTTT. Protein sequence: CASSLPTGGLNTEAFF.

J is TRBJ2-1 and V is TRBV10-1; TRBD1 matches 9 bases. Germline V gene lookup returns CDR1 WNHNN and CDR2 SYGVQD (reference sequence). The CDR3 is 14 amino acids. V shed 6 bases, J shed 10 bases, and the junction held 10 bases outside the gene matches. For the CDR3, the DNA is TGCGCCAGCAGCCCCGGGACAGGGATGTGGGAGCAGTTCTTC. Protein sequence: CASSPGTGMWEQFF.

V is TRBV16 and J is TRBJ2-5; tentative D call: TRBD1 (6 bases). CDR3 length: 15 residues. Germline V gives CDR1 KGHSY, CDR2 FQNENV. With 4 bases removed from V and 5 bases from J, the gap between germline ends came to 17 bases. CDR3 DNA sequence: TGTGCCAGCAGCCCTGACAGGTCGGCTTACGAGACCCAGTACTTC. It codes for CASSPDRSAYETQYF.

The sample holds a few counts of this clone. The DNA for the CDR3 is TGCGCCAGCAGCGTGGACAGGGCCCCCTATGGCTACACCTTC. It yields the protein CASSVDRAPYGYTF. The J gene is TRBJ1-2, the V gene TRBV5-1; 8 bases agree with TRBD1. The CDR3 length is 14 residues. In germline, CDR1 is SGHRS, CDR2 YFSETQ. V shed 4 bases and J 4 bases; nucleotides not matched to a gene: 6.

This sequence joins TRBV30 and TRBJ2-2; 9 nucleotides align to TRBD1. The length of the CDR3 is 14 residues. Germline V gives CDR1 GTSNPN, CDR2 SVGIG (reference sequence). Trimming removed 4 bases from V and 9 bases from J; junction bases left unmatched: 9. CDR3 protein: CAWKGQGTVRELFF. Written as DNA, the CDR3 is TGTGCCTGGAAGGGACAGGGTACCGTTAGGGAGCTGTTTTTT.

The CDR3 nucleotides read TGTGCCAGCAGCCTTTTAAAAGGGGGTACTGAAGCTTTCTTT. Translating gives CASSLLKGGTEAFF. The V gene is TRBV3-1 (or the pseudogene TRBV3-2), the J gene TRBJ1-1, with D possibly matching TRBD1 (6 bases). This CDR3 has 14 amino acids. Germline CDR1 reads LGHDT; CDR2 reads YNNKEL (reference sequence). V lost 4 bases to trimming and J lost 5 bases, with 14 bases between them.

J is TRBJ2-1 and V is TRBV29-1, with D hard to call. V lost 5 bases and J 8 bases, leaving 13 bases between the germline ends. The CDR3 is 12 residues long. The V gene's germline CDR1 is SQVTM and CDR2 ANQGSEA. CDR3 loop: CSVLEAIHEQFF. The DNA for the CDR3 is TGCAGCGTTTTAGAAGCGATCCATGAGCAGTTCTTC.